This T cell receptor beta chain is from a study of immune evolution from preneoplasia to lung adenocarcinoma. As regards this clone: The antigen is unknown.

Here immunoSEQ multiplex PCR was the method, and the copy in TCRdb shows in-frame clones only, minus some. The table lists around 3,000 clones, around 83% of them singletons. Patients had resection in Japan or China between the mid-2010s and the late 2010s. Each case's diagnosis was confirmed by two pathologists on H&E. General study findings and limits: Later-stage lesions seemingly showed higher T cell density and diversity than normal lung.

The receptor comes from a person in their 40s with lung adenocarcinoma. The specimen sequenced was FFPE adjacent normal lung tissue.

CDR3 in amino acids: CASTRTDLYGYTF. The DNA of the CDR3 is TGTGCCAGCACTCGGACGGACTTATATGGCTACACCTTC. The chain combines TRBV9 with TRBJ1-2; D remains ambiguous. Per the germline V gene, CDR1 is SGDLS and CDR2 is YYNGEE. V lost 6 bases and J lost 5, with 14 bases in between. CDR3 length equals 13 residues.